This T cell receptor beta chain was observed in a study of preoperative IRX-2 immunotherapy in early breast cancer. The treatment was: preoperative locoregional IRX-2 cytokine immunotherapy. Samples came from a phase Ib trial of preoperative locoregional IRX-2 cytokine immunotherapy. Some clones are missing from TCRdb's copy, which holds only in-frame ones; the method was immunoSEQ multiplex PCR. The profile shows around 29,000 clones, nearly 90% of them singletons. Germline V CDR1 and CDR2: SEHNR, FQNEAQ (reference sequence). V lost 5 bases, J lost 3 bases, and 14 bases lay in between. The CDR3 extends over 15 amino acids. This clone was counted between two and nine times.

The sample was collected from a patient treated with IRX-2 immunotherapy. The V and J genes are TRBV7-9 and TRBJ2-1; D gene unclear. The TCR comes from a human donor with breast cancer. CDR3: CASSHTQPGYNEQFF. The DNA of the CDR3 is TGTGCCAGCAGCCACACTCAACCAGGCTACAATGAGCAGTTCTTC.